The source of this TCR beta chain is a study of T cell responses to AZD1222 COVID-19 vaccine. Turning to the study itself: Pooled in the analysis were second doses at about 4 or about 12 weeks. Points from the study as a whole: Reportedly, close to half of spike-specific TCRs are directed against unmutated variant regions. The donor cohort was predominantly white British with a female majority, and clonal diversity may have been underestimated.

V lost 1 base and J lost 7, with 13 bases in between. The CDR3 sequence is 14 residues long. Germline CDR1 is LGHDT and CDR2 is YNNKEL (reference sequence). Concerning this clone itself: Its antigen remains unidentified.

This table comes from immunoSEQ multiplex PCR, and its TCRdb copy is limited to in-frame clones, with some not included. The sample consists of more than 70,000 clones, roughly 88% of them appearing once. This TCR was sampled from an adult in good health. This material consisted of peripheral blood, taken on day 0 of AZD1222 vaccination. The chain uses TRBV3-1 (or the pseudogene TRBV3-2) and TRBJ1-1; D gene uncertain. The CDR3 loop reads CASSQAPEFGEAFF. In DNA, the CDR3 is TGTGCCAGCAGCCAAGCTCCCGAGTTCGGTGAAGCTTTCTTT.